The TCR beta chain described here comes from a study of cytomegalovirus exposure and HLA in healthy donors. Study-level findings and limits: While the bulk of TCR sequences proved rare, some public TCRs turned up in many donors. Previous analysis showed most TCR beta V segments were productive about 87% or about 30% of the time.

With 60 Vbeta and 13 Jbeta primers, the PCR was carried out. Study processing details: There were tens of millions of unique TCR beta chains by a later count, and about 12 million of them were shared. Profiled with immunoSEQ multiplex PCR; TCRdb holds only in-frame clones, not every one. V and J calls and clone size are those listed in that table; D and trimming were worked out from the DNA. Found here are 68,000 or so clones, 75% to 85% of them singletons; the top ten hold around 6.3%. Concerning this clone: What it recognizes is unknown.

The material sequenced was PBMCs. This sequence originates from a human donor in good health.

In nucleotides, the CDR3 is TGTGCCAGCAGGTACAGGGAACTCAACACTGAAGCTTTCTTT. This encodes CASRYRELNTEAFF. V is TRBV2 and J is TRBJ1-1; D is possibly TRBD1 (6 bases). CDR3 length: 14 amino acids. Germline assignment: CDR1 SNHLY and CDR2 FYNNEI. Trimming pared 6 bases from V and 2 bases from J, leaving 13 bases between. The entire variable domain, with the rest obtained from reference TRBV2 and TRBJ1-1, is as follows: EPEVTQTPSHQVTQMGQEVILRCVPISNHLYFYWYRQILGQKVEFLVSFYNNEISEKSEIFDDQFSVERPDGSNFTLKIRSTKLEDSAMYFCASRYRELNTEAFFGQGTRLTVV.